This entry lists 10 T cell receptor beta chains sequenced from one sample in a study of blood T cells in healthy people across ages. Then a second PCR, running roughly 7 to 11 cycles, was carried out with a sample-barcoded 5' primer and a J-beta primer mix. TCRdb passed the 5' RACE reads through MiXCR, listing each CDR3 protein once. Of around 990,000 distinct CDR3 sequences listed, around 27% were seen once; the top ten hold less than 0.85%. These records were also assigned to another study, of T cells of mothers and their children.

Input material: blood. These receptors all come from a girl aged 2-10 years in good health.

The V call is TRBV7-3, the J call TRBJ2-7, with TRBD2 matching 9 bases. The DNA end is more similar to TRBJ2-1, so the J call may be wrong. Germline loops: CDR1 SGHTA, CDR2 FQGTGA. The CDR3 length is 16 residues. CDR3 in DNA: TGTGCCAGCAGCCCCGGGATAGCGGGAGAGGTAAATGAGCAGTTCTTC. Its protein product is CASSPGIAGEVNEQFF.

This clonotype was detected only a few times. The chain carries TRBV27 and TRBJ2-7, with a possible D match to TRBD2 (5 bases). The germline gives CDR1 MNHEY, CDR2 SMNVEV (reference sequence). The CDR3 spans 14 residues. The germline V and J ends were trimmed by 2 bases and 2 bases, with 10 bases remaining between them. Here the CDR3 reads CASSLRGSPYEQYF. The CDR3 DNA follows: TGTGCCAGCAGTTTAAGAGGGAGTCCCTACGAGCAGTACTTC.

This clonotype turned up a few times. This sequence joins TRBV24-1 and TRBJ2-1, with D hard to call. In germline, CDR1 is KGHDR, CDR2 SFDVKD. V lost 1 base to trimming and J lost 8 bases, with 8 bases between them. This CDR3 contains 13 residues. The CDR3 region has the DNA TGTGCCACCAGTGATTTTGGGCGCGATGAGCAGTTCTTC. Encoded protein: CATSDFGRDEQFF.

The chain employs TRBV27 and TRBJ2-5, with 10 bases aligning to TRBD2. Germline assignment: CDR1 MNHEY and CDR2 SMNVEV (reference sequence). The CDR3 extends over 16 amino acids. V gave up 5 bases and J gave up 2 bases; unmatched junction bases: 8. In nucleotides, the CDR3 is TGTGCCAGCAGTCCGTATACTAGCGGGGAACAAGAGACCCAGTACTTC. Translating it yields CASSPYTSGEQETQYF.

There are a few counts of this clonotype. The chain employs TRBV7-2 and TRBJ2-7, with 7 bases that match TRBD1. This CDR3 has 14 residues. J was trimmed by 10 bases and V by 5 bases; bases with no gene match: 14. CDR1 and CDR2 (germline): SGHTA, FQGNSA. The CDR3 region has the DNA TGTGCCAGCAGCAACCTGTTAGCGTCAGGGGGTCAGTACTTC. Protein sequence: CASSNLLASGGQYF.

The CDR3 region has the DNA TGTGCCAGCCGCCCGAAGGGGGTACTCTACGAGCAGTACTTC. It specifies CASRPKGVLYEQYF. The chain recombines TRBV7-8 with TRBJ2-7; TRBD1 might be the D (6 bases). CDR1 SGHVS and CDR2 FQNEAQ come from the germline V gene. Trimming stripped 8 bases from V and 3 bases from J, with 17 bases between. The CDR3 contains 14 residues.

The chain has TRBV10-2 and TRBJ1-6; TRBD1 matches at 7 bases. This CDR3 is 15 amino acids long. CDR1 is WSHSY, CDR2 SAAADI, per germline. J was trimmed by 5 bases and V by 6 bases; bases with no gene match: 7. CDR3 region: CASSDPTGDNSPLHF. In DNA, the CDR3 is TGCGCCAGCAGCGACCCCACAGGGGATAATTCACCCCTCCACTTT.

J is TRBJ2-1 and V is TRBV11-3; D is ambiguous. V gave up 5 bases and J gave up 8 bases, with 13 bases separating them. The CDR3 runs 13 residues. Germline CDR1 SGHNT, CDR2 YENEEA. In DNA form, the CDR3 reads TGTGCCAGCAGCCCTCAGGCTTGGGATGAGCAGTTCTTC. It codes for CASSPQAWDEQFF.

The rearrangement joins TRBV11-3 to TRBJ1-1, with D possibly matching TRBD1 (6 bases). Between the trimmed V and J ends, which lost 1 base and 2 bases, there was a span of 11 bases. The CDR3 has 15 residues. Germline CDR1 reads SGHNT; CDR2 reads YENEEA. CDR3 sequence (DNA): TGTGCCAGCAGCTTAGTCGGGGGCAGTAACACTGAAGCTTTCTTT. Translating it yields CASSLVGGSNTEAFF.

Concerning this clonotype itself: Germline and junction disagree at one end, which may indicate a read error. This chain connects TRBV7-7 to TRBJ2-7, with a weak D call TRBD1 (5 bases). Germline CDR1 and CDR2: SSHAT and FNYEAQ (reference sequence). This CDR3 spans 15 amino acids. The CDR3 loop reads CASSLAQGNSYEQYF. CDR3 in DNA: TGTGCTAGCAGCTTAGCCCAGGGAAACTCCTACGAGCAGTACTTC.